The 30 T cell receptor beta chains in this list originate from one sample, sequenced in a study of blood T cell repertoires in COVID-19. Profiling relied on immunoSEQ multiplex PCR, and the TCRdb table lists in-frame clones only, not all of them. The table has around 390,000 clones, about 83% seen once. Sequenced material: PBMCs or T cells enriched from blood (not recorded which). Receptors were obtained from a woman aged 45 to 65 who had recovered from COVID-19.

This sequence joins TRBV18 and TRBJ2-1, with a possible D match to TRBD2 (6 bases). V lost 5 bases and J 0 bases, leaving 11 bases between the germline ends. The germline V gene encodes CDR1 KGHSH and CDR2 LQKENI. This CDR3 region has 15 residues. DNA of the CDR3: TGTGCCAGCTCAATGGGACTGAGCTCCTACAATGAGCAGTTCTTC. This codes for CASSMGLSSYNEQFF.

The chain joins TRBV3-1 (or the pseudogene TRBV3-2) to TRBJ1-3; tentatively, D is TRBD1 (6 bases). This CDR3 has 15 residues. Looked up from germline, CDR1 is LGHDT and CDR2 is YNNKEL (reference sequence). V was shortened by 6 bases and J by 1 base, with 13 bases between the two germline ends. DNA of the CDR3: TGTGCCAGCAGGGAAGCAGGGGTTTCTGGAAACACCATATATTTT. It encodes CASREAGVSGNTIYF.

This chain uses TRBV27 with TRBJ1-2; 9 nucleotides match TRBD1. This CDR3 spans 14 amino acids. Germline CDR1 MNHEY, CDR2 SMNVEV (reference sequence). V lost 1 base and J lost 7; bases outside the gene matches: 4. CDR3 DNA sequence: TGTGCCAGCAGTTTATTGGGACAGGGCTTTGGCTACACCTTC. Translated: CASSLLGQGFGYTF.

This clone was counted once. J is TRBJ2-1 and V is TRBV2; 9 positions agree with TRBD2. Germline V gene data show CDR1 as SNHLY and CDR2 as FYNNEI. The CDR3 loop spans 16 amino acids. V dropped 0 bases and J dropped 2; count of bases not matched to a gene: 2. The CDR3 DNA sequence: TGTGCCAGCAGTGAAGCGACTAGCGGTGCCTACAATGAGCAGTTCTTC. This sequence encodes CASSEATSGAYNEQFF.

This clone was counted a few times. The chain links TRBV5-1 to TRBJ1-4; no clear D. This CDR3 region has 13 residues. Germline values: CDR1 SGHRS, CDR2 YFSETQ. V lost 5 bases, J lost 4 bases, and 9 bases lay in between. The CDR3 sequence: CASSMRNNEKLFF. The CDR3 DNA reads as TGCGCCAGCAGTATGCGGAATAATGAAAAACTGTTTTTT.

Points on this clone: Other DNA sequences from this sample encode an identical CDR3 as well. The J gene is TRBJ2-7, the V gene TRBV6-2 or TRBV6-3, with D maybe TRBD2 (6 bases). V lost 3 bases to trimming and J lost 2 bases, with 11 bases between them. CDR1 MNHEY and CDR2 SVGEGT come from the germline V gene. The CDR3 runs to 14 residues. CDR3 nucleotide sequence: TGTGCCAGCAGTTATAGCGGCGGACCCTACGAGCAGTACTTC. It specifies CASSYSGGPYEQYF.

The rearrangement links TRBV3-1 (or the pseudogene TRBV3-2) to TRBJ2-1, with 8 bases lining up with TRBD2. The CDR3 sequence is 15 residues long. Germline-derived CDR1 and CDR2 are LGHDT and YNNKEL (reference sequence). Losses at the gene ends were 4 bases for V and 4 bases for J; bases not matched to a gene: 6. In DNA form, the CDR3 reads TGTGCCAGCAGCCTACTAGCGGCCTCTTACAATGAGCAGTTCTTC. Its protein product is CASSLLAASYNEQFF.

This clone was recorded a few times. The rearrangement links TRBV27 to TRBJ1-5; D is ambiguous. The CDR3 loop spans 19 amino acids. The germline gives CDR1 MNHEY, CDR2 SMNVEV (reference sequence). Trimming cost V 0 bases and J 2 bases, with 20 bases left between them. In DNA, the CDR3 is TGTGCCAGCAGTTTATCCGGGGTGGCCGCCTTCTCGGGCAATCAGCCCCAGCATTTT. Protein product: CASSLSGVAAFSGNQPQHF.

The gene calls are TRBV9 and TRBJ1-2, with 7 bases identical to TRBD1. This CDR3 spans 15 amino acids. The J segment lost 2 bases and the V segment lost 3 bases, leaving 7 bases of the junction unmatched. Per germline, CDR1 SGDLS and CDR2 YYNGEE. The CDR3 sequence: CASSDPPTGNYGYTF. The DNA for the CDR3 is TGTGCCAGCAGCGACCCCCCGACAGGGAACTATGGCTACACCTTC. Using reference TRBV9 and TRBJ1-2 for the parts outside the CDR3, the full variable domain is DSGVTQTPKHLITATGQRVTLRCSPRSGDLSVYWYQQSLDQGLQFLIQYYNGEERAKGNILERFSAQQFPDLHSELNLSSLELGDSALYFCASSDPPTGNYGYTFGSGTRLTVV.

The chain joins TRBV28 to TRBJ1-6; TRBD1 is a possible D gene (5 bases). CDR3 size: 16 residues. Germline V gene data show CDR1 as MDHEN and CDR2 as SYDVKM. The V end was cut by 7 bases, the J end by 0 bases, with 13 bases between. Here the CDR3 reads CASTQQVSSYNSPLHF. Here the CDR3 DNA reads TGTGCCAGCACACAACAGGTCAGCTCCTATAATTCACCCCTCCACTTT.

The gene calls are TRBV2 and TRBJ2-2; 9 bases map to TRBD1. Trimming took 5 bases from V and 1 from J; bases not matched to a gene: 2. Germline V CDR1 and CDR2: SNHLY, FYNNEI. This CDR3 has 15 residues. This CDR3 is CASSPGQGNTGELFF. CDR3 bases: TGTGCCAGCAGTCCGGGACAGGGGAACACCGGGGAGCTGTTTTTT.

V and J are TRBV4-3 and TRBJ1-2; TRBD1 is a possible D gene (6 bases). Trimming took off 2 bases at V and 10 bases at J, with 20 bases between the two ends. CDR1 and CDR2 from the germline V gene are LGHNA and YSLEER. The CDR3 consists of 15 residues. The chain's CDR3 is CASSQNRVLSIAYTF. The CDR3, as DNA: TGCGCCAGCAGCCAAAACAGGGTTTTAAGTATTGCCTACACCTTC.

CDR3 bases: TGTGCCAGCAGCTTATTTTTAGATTTCCCTGGCTACACCTTC. This encodes CASSLFLDFPGYTF. The V gene is TRBV7-9, the J gene TRBJ1-2; D gene ambiguous. This CDR3 has 14 amino acids. V lost 2 bases to trimming and J lost 7 bases, with 14 bases between them. CDR1 is SEHNR and CDR2 is FQNEAQ in the germline V gene (reference sequence).

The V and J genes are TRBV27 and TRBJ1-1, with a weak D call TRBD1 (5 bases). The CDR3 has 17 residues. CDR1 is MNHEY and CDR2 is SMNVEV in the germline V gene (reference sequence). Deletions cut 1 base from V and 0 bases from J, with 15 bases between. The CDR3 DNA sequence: TGTGCCAGCAGTTTATTTTTCAGCGGGGGAGTGAACACTGAAGCTTTCTTT. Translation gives CASSLFFSGGVNTEAFF.

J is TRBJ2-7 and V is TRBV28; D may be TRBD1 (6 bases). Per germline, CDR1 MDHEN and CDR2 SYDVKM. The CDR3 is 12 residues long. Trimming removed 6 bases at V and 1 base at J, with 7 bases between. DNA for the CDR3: TGTGCCAGCAGACAGGGATCCTACGAGCAGTACTTC. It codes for CASRQGSYEQYF.

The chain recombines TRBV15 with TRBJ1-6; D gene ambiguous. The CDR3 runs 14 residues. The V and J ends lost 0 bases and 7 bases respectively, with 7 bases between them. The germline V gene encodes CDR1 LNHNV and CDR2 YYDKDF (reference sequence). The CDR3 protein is CATSRDRRNSPLHF. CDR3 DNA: TGTGCCACCAGCAGAGATAGGAGAAATTCACCCCTCCACTTT.

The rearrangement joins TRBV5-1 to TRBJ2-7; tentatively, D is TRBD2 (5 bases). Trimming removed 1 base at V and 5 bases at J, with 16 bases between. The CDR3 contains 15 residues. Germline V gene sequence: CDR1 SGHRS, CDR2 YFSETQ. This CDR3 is CASSLSPGWIDEQYF. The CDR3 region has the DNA TGCGCCAGCAGCTTGAGTCCGGGGTGGATTGACGAGCAGTACTTC.

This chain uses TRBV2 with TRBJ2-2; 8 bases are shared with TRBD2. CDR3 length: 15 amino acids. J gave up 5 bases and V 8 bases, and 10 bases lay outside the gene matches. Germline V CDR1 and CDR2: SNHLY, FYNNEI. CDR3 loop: CASLAGPPHTGELFF. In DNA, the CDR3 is TGTGCCAGCCTAGCGGGTCCCCCTCATACCGGGGAGCTGTTTTTT.

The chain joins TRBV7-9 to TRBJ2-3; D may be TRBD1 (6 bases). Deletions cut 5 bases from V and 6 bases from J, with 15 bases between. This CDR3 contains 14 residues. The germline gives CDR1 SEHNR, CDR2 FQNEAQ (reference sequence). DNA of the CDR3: TGTGCCAGCAGCACCCGAGGGACAACTGATACGCAGTATTTT. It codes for CASSTRGTTDTQYF.

CDR3 amino acids: CASSLGQDPRGNYGYTF. Written as DNA, the CDR3 is TGTGCCAGCAGCTTAGGGCAGGACCCTAGGGGTAACTATGGCTACACCTTC. The V gene is TRBV7-4, the J gene TRBJ1-2, with a possible D match to TRBD1 (5 bases). Per the germline V gene, CDR1 is SGHVT and CDR2 is SQSDAQ. The V and J ends lost 1 base and 1 base respectively, with 16 bases between them. The length of the CDR3 is 17 residues.

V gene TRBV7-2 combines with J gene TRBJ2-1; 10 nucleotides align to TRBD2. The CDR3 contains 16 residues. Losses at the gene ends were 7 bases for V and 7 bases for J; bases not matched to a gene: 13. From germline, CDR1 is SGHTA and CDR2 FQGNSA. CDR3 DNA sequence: TGTGCCAGCATTAAAAAGCGGGCTAGCGGGGGTAATGAGCAGTTCTTC. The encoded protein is CASIKKRASGGNEQFF.

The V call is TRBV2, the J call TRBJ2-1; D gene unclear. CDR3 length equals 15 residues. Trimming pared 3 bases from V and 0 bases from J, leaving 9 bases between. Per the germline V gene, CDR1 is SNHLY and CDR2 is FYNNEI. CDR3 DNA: TGTGCCAGCAGTGATGAGGCCCTCTCCTACAATGAGCAGTTCTTC. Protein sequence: CASSDEALSYNEQFF.

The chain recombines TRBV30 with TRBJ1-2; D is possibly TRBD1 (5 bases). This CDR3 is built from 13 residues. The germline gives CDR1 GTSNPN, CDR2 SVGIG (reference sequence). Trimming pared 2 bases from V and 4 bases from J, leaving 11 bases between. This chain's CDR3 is CAWSQTRGYGYTF. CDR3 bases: TGTGCCTGGAGTCAAACAAGGGGCTATGGCTACACCTTC.

The CDR3 region has the DNA TGCAGCGCAGCGACAGGAGAGGAGGAAAAACTGTTTTTT. This translates into CSAATGEEEKLFF. V is TRBV29-1 and J is TRBJ1-4; maybe TRBD1 (6 bases). The CDR3 is 13 residues long. Germline CDR1 SQVTM, CDR2 ANQGSEA. Between the trimmed V and J ends, which lost 7 bases and 8 bases, there was a span of 17 bases.

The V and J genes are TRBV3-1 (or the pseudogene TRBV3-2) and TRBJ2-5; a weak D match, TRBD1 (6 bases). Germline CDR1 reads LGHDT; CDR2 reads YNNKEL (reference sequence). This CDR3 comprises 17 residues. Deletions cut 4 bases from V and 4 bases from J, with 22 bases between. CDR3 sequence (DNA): TGTGCCAGCAGCCCGTTGGGGGCTACCCGAGCTTCAGAGACCCAGTACTTC. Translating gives CASSPLGATRASETQYF.

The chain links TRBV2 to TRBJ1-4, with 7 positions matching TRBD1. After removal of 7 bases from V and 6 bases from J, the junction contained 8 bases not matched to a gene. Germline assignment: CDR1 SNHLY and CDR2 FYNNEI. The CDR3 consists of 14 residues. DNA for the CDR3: TGTGCCAGCACCGGAAAAGGGGGCGATGAAAAACTGTTTTTT. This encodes CASTGKGGDEKLFF.

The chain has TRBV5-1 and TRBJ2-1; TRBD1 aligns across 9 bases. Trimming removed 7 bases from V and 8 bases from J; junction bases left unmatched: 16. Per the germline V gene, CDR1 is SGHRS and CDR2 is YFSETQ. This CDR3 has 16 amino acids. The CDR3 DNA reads TGCGCCAGCGTATCCCGACCGGGACAGGGAGATCATGAGCAGTTCTTC. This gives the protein CASVSRPGQGDHEQFF.

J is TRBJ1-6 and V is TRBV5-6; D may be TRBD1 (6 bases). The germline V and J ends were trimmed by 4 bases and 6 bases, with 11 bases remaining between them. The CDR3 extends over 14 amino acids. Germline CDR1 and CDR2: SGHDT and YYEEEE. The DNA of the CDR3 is TGTGCCAGCAGCGCCGGGACACTTAATTCACCCCTCCACTTT. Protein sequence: CASSAGTLNSPLHF.

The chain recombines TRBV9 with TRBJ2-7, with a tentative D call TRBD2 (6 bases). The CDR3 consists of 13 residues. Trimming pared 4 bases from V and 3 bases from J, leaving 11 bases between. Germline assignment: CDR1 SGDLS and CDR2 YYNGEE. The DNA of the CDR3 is TGTGCCAGCAGCCCCCTGGGGGGCTACGAGCAGTACTTC. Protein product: CASSPLGGYEQYF. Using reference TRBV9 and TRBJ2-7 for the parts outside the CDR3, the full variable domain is DSGVTQTPKHLITATGQRVTLRCSPRSGDLSVYWYQQSLDQGLQFLIQYYNGEERAKGNILERFSAQQFPDLHSELNLSSLELGDSALYFCASSPLGGYEQYFGPGTRLTVT.

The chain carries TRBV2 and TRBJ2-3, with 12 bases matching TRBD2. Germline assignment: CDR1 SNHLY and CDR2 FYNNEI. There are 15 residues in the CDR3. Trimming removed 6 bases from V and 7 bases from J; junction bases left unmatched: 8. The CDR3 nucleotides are TGTGCCAGCAGCCCCCTAGCGGGGGGGCGATATACGCAGTATTTT. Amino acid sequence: CASSPLAGGRYTQYF.